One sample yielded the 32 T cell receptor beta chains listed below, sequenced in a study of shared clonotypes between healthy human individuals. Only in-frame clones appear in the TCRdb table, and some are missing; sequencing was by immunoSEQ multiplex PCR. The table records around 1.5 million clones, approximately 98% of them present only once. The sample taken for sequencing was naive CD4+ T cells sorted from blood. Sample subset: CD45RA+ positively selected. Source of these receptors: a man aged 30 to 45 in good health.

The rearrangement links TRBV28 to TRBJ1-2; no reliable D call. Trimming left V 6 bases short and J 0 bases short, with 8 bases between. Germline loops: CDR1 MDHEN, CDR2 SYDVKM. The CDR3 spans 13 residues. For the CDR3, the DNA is TGTGCCAGCAGCACACAGTCTAACTATGGCTACACCTTC. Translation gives CASSTQSNYGYTF.

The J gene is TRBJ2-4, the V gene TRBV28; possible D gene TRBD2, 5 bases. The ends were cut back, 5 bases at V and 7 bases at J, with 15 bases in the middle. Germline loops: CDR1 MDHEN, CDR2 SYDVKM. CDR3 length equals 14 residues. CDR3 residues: CASSRTARGNIQYF. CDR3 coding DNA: TGTGCCAGCAGTCGGACCGCTCGCGGGAACATTCAGTACTTC.

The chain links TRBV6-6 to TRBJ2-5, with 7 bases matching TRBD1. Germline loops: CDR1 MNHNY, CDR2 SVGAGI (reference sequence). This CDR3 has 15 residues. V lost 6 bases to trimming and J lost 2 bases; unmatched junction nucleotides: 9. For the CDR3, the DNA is TGTGCCAGCAGCCAGGTTAGGACAGGTCAAGAGACCCAGTACTTC. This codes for CASSQVRTGQETQYF.

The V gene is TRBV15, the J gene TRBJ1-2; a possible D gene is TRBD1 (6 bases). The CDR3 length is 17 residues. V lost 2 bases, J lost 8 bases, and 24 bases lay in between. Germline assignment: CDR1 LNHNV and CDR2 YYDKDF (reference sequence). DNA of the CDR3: TGTGCCACCAGCAGACCGACAGGAGGTAGTAACACGAGCGGCTACACCTTC. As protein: CATSRPTGGSNTSGYTF.

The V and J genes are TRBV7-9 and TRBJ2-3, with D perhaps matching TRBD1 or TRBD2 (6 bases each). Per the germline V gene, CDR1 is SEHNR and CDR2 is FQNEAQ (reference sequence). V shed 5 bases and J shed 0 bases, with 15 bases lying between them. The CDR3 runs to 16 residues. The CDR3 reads CASSPLRGGSTDTQYF. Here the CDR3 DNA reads TGTGCCAGCAGCCCCCTGCGAGGGGGGAGCACAGATACGCAGTATTTT.

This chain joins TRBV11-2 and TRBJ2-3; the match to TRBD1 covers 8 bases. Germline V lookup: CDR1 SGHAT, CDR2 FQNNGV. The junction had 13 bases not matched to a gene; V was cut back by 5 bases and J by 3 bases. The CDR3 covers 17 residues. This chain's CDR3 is CASSRPLTGAVTDTQYF. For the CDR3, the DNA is TGTGCCAGCAGCCGCCCCTTGACAGGGGCAGTAACAGATACGCAGTATTTT.

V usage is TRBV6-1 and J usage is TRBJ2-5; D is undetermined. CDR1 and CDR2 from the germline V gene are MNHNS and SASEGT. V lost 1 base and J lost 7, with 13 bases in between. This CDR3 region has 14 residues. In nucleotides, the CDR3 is TGTGCCAGCAGTGAAGAGCCAAGTCTCGGGACCCAGTACTTC. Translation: CASSEEPSLGTQYF.

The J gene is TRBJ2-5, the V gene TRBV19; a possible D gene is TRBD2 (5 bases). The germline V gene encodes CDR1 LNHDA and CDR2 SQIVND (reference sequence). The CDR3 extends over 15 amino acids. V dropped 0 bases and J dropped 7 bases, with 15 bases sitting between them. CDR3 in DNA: TGTGCCAGTAGTATAGATCCATCTAGCTCCGGGACCCAGTACTTC. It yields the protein CASSIDPSSSGTQYF.

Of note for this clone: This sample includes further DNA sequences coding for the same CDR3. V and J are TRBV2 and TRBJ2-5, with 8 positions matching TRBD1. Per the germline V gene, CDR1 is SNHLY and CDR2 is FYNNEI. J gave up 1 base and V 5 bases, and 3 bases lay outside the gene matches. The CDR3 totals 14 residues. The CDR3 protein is CASSLDRGQETQYF. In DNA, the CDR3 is TGTGCCAGCAGTTTAGACAGGGGCCAAGAGACCCAGTACTTC.

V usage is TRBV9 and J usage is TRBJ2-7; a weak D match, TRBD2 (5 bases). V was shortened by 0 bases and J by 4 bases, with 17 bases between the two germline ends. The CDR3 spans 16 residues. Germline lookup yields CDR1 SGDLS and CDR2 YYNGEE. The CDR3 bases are TGTGCCAGCAGCGTAGGAGGGCGGCAATACCATTACGAGCAGTACTTC. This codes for CASSVGGRQYHYEQYF.

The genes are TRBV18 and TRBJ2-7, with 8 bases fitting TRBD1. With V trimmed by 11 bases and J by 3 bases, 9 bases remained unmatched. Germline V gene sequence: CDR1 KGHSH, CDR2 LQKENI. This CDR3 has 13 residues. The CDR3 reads CAAAQGDFYEQYF. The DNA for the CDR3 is TGTGCCGCGGCACAGGGGGATTTCTACGAGCAGTACTTC.

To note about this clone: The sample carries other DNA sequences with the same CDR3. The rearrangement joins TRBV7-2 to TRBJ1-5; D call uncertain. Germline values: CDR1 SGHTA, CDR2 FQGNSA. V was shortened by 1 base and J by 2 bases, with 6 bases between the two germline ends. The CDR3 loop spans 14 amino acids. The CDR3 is CASSLGGGNQPQHF. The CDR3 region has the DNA TGTGCCAGCAGCTTAGGAGGCGGCAATCAGCCCCAGCATTTT.

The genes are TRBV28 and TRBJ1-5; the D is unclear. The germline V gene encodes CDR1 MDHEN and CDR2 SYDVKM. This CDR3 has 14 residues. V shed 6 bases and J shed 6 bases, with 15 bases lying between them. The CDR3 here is CASSPDGIPQPQHF. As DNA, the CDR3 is TGTGCCAGCAGCCCGGACGGCATACCTCAGCCCCAGCATTTT.

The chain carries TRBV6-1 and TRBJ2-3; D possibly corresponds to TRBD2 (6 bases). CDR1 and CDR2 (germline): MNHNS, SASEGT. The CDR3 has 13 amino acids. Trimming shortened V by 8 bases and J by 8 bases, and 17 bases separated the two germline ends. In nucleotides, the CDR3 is TGTGCCAGCTCGACAGAGGGGACTGGTACGCAGTATTTT. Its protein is CASSTEGTGTQYF.

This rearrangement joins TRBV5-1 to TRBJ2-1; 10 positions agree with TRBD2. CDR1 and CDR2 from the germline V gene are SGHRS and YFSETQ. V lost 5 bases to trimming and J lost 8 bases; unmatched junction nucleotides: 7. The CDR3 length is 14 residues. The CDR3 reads CASSGTSALDEQFF. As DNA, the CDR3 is TGCGCCAGCAGTGGGACTAGCGCCCTCGATGAGCAGTTCTTC.

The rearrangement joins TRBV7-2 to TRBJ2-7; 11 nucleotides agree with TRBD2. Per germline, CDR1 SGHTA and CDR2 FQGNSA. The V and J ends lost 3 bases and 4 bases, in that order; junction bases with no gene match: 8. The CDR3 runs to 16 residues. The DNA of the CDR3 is TGTGCCAGCAGCTTCCTAATAGCGGGAGGGCCATACGAGCAGTACTTC. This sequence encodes CASSFLIAGGPYEQYF.

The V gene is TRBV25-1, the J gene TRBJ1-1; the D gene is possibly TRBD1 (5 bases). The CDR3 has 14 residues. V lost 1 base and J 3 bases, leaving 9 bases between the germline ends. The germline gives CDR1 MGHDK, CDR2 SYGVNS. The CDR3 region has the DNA TGTGCCAGCAGTGAATTCGAGACAGACACTGAAGCTTTCTTT. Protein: CASSEFETDTEAFF.

The CDR3 loop reads CAIGTGVYNEQFF. CDR3 sequence (DNA): TGTGCCATCGGGACAGGGGTATACAATGAGCAGTTCTTC. The chain has TRBV25-1 and TRBJ2-1; 10 positions match TRBD1. The germline CDR1 and CDR2 sequences are MGHDK and SYGVNS. This CDR3 is 13 amino acids long. The J segment lost 4 bases and the V segment lost 10 bases, leaving 4 bases of the junction unmatched.

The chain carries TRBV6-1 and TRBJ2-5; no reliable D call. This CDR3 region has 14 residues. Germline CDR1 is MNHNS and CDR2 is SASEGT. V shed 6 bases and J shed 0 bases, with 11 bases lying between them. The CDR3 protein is CASSLLTHQETQYF. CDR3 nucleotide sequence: TGTGCCAGCAGCCTTCTGACTCACCAAGAGACCCAGTACTTC.

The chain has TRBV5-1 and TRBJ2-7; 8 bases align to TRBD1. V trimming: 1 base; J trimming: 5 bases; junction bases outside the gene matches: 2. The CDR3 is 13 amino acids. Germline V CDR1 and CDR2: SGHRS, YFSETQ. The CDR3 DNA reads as TGCGCCAGCAGCTTGATGACAGGGGACGAGCAGTACTTC. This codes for CASSLMTGDEQYF.

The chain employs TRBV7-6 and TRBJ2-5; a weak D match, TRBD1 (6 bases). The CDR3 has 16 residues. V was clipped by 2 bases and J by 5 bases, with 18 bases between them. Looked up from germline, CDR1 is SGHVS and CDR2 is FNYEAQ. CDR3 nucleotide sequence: TGTGCCAGCAGCTTACTCCCTCACAGGGAAAGTGAGACCCAGTACTTC. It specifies CASSLLPHRESETQYF.

The CDR3 spells CASSQTGLPAYEQYF. In DNA form, the CDR3 reads TGCGCCAGCAGCCAGACAGGGCTGCCCGCCTACGAGCAGTACTTC. This rearrangement joins TRBV5-1 to TRBJ2-7; 7 nucleotides align to TRBD1. Germline lookup yields CDR1 SGHRS and CDR2 YFSETQ. With V trimmed by 4 bases and J by 2 bases, 9 bases remained unmatched. This CDR3 has 15 residues.

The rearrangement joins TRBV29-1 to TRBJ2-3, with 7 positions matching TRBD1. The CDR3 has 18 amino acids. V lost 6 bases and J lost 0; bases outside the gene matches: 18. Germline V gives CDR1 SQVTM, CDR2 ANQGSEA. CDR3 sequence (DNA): TGCAGCGTCTTCAAACAGGGGACCCCGGGACAGAGCACAGATACGCAGTATTTT. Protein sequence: CSVFKQGTPGQSTDTQYF.

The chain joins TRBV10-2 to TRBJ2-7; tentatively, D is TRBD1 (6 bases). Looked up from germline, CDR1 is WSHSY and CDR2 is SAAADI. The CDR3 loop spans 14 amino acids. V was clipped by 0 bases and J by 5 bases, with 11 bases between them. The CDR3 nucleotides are TGCGCCAGCAGTGAGTCGAGTCAGGGGAACGAGCAGTACTTC. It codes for CASSESSQGNEQYF.

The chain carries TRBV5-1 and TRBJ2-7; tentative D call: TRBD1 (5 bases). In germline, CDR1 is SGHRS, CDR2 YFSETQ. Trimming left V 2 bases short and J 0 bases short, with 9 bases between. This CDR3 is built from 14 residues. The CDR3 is CASSFPGISYEQYF. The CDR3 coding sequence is TGCGCCAGCAGCTTCCCAGGGATCTCCTACGAGCAGTACTTC.

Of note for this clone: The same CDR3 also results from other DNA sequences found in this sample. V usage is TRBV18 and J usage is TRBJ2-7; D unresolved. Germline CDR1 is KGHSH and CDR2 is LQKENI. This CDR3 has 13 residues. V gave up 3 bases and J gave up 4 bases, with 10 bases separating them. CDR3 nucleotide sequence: TGTGCCAGCTCACCGCTCAGCCTTTACGAGCAGTACTTC. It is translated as CASSPLSLYEQYF.

Here the CDR3 DNA reads TGCGCCAGCAGCTTTGAGCCCGGCGGGAGGGGGGGATTAATCAATGAGCAGTTCTTC. This codes for CASSFEPGGRGGLINEQFF. The chain carries TRBV5-1 and TRBJ2-1; 9 nucleotides line up with TRBD2. Per the germline V gene, CDR1 is SGHRS and CDR2 is YFSETQ. This CDR3 has 19 amino acids. J lost 6 bases, V lost 2 bases, and 18 bases had no gene match.

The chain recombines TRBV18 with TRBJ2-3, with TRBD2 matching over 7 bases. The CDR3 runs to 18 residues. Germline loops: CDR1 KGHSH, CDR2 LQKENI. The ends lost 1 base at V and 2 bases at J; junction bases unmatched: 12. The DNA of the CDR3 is TGTGCCAGCTCACCACGGAGGGGAGCGGGAAGTATCACAGATACGCAGTATTTT. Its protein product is CASSPRRGAGSITDTQYF. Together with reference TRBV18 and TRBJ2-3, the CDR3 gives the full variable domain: NAGVMQNPRHLVRRRGQEARLRCSPMKGHSHVYWYRQLPEEGLKFMVYLQKENIIDESGMPKERFSAEFPKEGPSILRIQQVVRGDSAAYFCASSPRRGAGSITDTQYFGPGTRLTVL.

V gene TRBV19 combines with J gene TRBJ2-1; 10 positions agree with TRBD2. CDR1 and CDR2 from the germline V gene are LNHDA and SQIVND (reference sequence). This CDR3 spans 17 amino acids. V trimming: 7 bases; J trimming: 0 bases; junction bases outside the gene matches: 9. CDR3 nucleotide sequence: TGTGCCAGTAAAAGTAGCGGGAGGTCGAGCTCCTACAATGAGCAGTTCTTC. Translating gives CASKSSGRSSSYNEQFF.

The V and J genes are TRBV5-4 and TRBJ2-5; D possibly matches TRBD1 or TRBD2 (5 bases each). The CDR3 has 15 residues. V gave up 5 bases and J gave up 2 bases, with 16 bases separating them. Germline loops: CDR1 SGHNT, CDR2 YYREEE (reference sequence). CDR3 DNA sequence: TGTGCCAGCAGGGCCGGGACCCCACGTCAAGAGACCCAGTACTTC. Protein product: CASRAGTPRQETQYF.

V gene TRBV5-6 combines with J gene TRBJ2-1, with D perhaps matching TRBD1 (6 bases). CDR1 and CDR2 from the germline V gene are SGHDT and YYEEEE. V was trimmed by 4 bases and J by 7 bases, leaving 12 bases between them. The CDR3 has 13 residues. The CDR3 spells CASSEVGGNEQFF. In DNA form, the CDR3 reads TGTGCCAGCAGCGAAGTAGGGGGAAATGAGCAGTTCTTC.

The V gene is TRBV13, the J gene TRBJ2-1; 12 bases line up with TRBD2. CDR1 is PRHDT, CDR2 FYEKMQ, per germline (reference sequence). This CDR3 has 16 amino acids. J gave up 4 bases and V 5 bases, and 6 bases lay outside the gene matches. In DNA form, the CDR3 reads TGTGCCAGCAGCCGACCTGGACTAGCGGGGTACAATGAGCAGTTCTTC. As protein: CASSRPGLAGYNEQFF.